One sample yielded the 14 T cell receptor beta chains listed below, sequenced in a study of early T cells in non-severe SARS-CoV-2 infection. A single record per CDR3 protein comes from TCRdb applying MiXCR to the 5' RACE reads. Among about 90,000 distinct CDR3 sequences listed, roughly 12% were seen once. Sequenced here: whole blood, sampled at baseline. Source of these receptors: an adult who was a healthcare worker with PCR-confirmed SARS-CoV-2 infection or an uninfected control (not recorded which).

The J gene is TRBJ2-7, the V gene TRBV5-1; 11 nucleotides match TRBD2. The germline gives CDR1 SGHRS, CDR2 YFSETQ. The trim removed 4 bases at V and 1 base at J, leaving 4 bases unmatched. The CDR3 runs to 15 residues. CDR3 sequence: CASSPSGRPSYEQYF. CDR3 nucleotides: TGCGCCAGCAGCCCTAGCGGGAGGCCTTCCTACGAGCAGTACTTC.

This clonotype occurred many times. The rearrangement links TRBV6-2 or TRBV6-3 to TRBJ2-7; 9 bases agree with TRBD1. The trim removed 6 bases at V and 1 base at J, leaving 16 bases unmatched. The germline CDR1 and CDR2 sequences are MNHEY and SVGEGT. CDR3 length: 18 residues. The CDR3 DNA follows: TGTGCCAGCAGCACCGGCGCCGGACAGGGGCAGGGTTCCTACGAGCAGTACTTC. It codes for CASSTGAGQGQGSYEQYF.

The J gene is TRBJ2-2, the V gene TRBV11-3; 11 bases map to TRBD2. The CDR3 sequence is 16 residues long. Germline CDR1 SGHNT, CDR2 YENEEA. J lost 2 bases, V lost 6 bases, and 5 bases had no gene match. The CDR3: CASSKLAGANTGELFF. Here the CDR3 DNA reads TGTGCCAGCAGTAAACTAGCGGGGGCCAACACCGGGGAGCTGTTTTTT.

V usage is TRBV5-1 and J usage is TRBJ2-5, with no clear D. V lost 7 bases and J lost 2, with 15 bases in between. The CDR3 covers 14 residues. CDR1 and CDR2 from the germline V gene are SGHRS and YFSETQ. The CDR3 protein is CASAPGGPQETQYF. The CDR3 bases are TGCGCCAGCGCGCCAGGCGGCCCACAAGAGACCCAGTACTTC.

This clonotype was seen at least ten times. The rearrangement uses TRBV7-3 and TRBJ1-1; D may be TRBD1 (6 bases). CDR1 is SGHTA, CDR2 FQGTGA, per germline. With 1 base removed from V and 10 bases from J, the gap between germline ends came to 13 bases. This CDR3 comprises 13 residues. CDR3 coding DNA: TGTGCCAGCAGCTTAAATACAGGGTCTGGAGCTTTCTTT. Translation: CASSLNTGSGAFF.

The chain couples TRBV10-2 to TRBJ1-4, with D perhaps TRBD1 (5 bases). In germline, CDR1 is WSHSY, CDR2 SAAADI. The CDR3 has 13 residues. V shed 6 bases and J shed 1 base, with 6 bases lying between them. The CDR3 coding sequence is TGCGCCAGCAGGGACAAAACTAATGAAAAACTGTTTTTT. Translation gives CASRDKTNEKLFF.

This clonotype appeared many times. V and J are TRBV21-1 and TRBJ2-5; TRBD1, the D gene given by the table, was not confirmed from the DNA. TRBV21-1 is a listed pseudogene. This CDR3 is 14 amino acids long. The CDR3: CASSTRTGWKTQYF. The CDR3 bases are TGTGCCAGCAGCACGCGGACAGGGTGGAAGACCCAGTACTTC.

This clonotype was seen a few times. The rearrangement joins TRBV29-1 to TRBJ2-3; D remains ambiguous. Trimming stripped 2 bases from V and 0 bases from J, with 9 bases between. This CDR3 is built from 14 residues. The germline gives CDR1 SQVTM, CDR2 ANQGSEA. CDR3 protein: CSVEPSVSTDTQYF. In DNA form, the CDR3 reads TGCAGCGTTGAACCCAGCGTCAGCACAGATACGCAGTATTTT.

This clonotype was recorded a few times. The chain combines TRBV5-1 with TRBJ2-7; D possibly corresponds to TRBD2 (6 bases). V was trimmed by 2 bases and J by 0 bases, leaving 9 bases between them. Per the germline V gene, CDR1 is SGHRS and CDR2 is YFSETQ. The CDR3 has 14 residues. The CDR3 protein is CASSFNGGSYEQYF. The CDR3 DNA is TGCGCCAGCAGCTTCAACGGGGGCTCCTACGAGCAGTACTTC.

This clonotype was observed at least ten times. V is TRBV3-1 and J is TRBJ2-1; 13 nucleotides match TRBD2. The J segment lost 12 bases and the V segment lost 2 bases, leaving 13 bases of the junction unmatched. CDR1 LGHDT and CDR2 YNNKEL come from the germline V gene (reference sequence). The CDR3 runs to 17 residues. The CDR3 loop is CASSQKPGLAGARGQFF. The CDR3 DNA reads TGTGCCAGCAGCCAAAAACCAGGACTAGCGGGGGCCAGGGGGCAGTTCTTC.

The V gene is TRBV19, the J gene TRBJ2-5, with D unresolved. The CDR3 has 14 residues. Trimming stripped 5 bases from V and 2 bases from J, with 12 bases between. The germline gives CDR1 LNHDA, CDR2 SQIVND (reference sequence). CDR3 bases: TGTGCCAGTAGTCCACGGACCCTACAAGAGACCCAGTACTTC. It yields the protein CASSPRTLQETQYF.

The V gene is TRBV7-3, the J gene TRBJ1-1; tentative D call: TRBD1 (5 bases). Germline CDR1 SGHTA, CDR2 FQGTGA. Trimming removed 2 bases at V and 7 bases at J, with 11 bases between. This CDR3 is built from 13 residues. In nucleotides, the CDR3 is TGTGCCAGCAGCTTATTCCGGGACGGTGAAGCTTTCTTT. Protein sequence: CASSLFRDGEAFF.

This sequence joins TRBV5-1 and TRBJ2-7; TRBD1 is a possible D gene (5 bases). V lost 4 bases and J lost 7, with 24 bases in between. The CDR3 has 16 residues. Germline V gives CDR1 SGHRS, CDR2 YFSETQ. The CDR3 reads CASSPPSGSGPREQYF. The CDR3 nucleotides are TGCGCCAGCAGCCCCCCCTCGGGTTCAGGGCCCCGAGAGCAGTACTTC.

The chain has TRBV6-2 or TRBV6-3 and TRBJ2-7, with D perhaps being TRBD1 or TRBD2 (5 bases each). This CDR3 contains 14 residues. Trimming removed 8 bases from V and 2 bases from J, with 16 bases in between. Germline assignment: CDR1 MNHEY and CDR2 SVGEGT. For the CDR3, the DNA is TGTGCCAGCTCCAGCAGGGACCCCACCTACGAGCAGTACTTC. Its translation is CASSSRDPTYEQYF.